Presented here are 14 T cell receptor beta chains from one specimen sequenced in a study of blood T cells in healthy people across ages. Sample-barcoded 5' priming and a J-beta primer mix drove a second PCR of roughly 6 to 12 cycles. Each CDR3 protein gets one entry after TCRdb re-called the 5' RACE reads with MiXCR. The table records about 1,000,000 distinct CDR3 sequences, 35% to 55% of them present only once. The specimen was blood. All receptors come from a woman in her sixties in good health.

This clonotype was observed once. J is TRBJ2-5 and V is TRBV12-3 or TRBV12-4; no definite D call. The V gene lost 5 bases and the J gene lost 4 bases, with 8 bases spanning the gap. This CDR3 has 12 residues. CDR3 bases: TGTGCCAGCAGTCGGACGATAGAGACCCAGTACTTC. Residues: CASSRTIETQYF.

This clonotype has a handful of counts. This rearrangement joins TRBV5-1 to TRBJ2-5; 8 bases match TRBD2. Unmatched junction bases numbered 3, after V lost 5 bases and J lost 0 bases. Germline CDR1 reads SGHRS; CDR2 reads YFSETQ. The CDR3 runs 14 residues. The CDR3, as DNA: TGCGCCAGCAGGGGGCGGGAGGACCAAGAGACCCAGTACTTC. Residues: CASRGREDQETQYF.

This clonotype was counted ten times or more. Written as DNA, the CDR3 is TGTGCCAGCAGTGAAGACGCCACAGATACGCAGTATTTT. Its protein product is CASSEDATDTQYF. The rearrangement joins TRBV2 to TRBJ2-3; no reliable D call. Trimming pared 1 base from V and 2 bases from J, leaving 4 bases between. Per the germline V gene, CDR1 is SNHLY and CDR2 is FYNNEI. CDR3 length: 13 residues.

The chain uses TRBV5-1 and TRBJ1-2; D not resolved. CDR1 and CDR2 from the germline V gene are SGHRS and YFSETQ. Trimming took off 4 bases at V and 0 bases at J, with 10 bases between the two ends. The CDR3 has 14 amino acids. The CDR3 DNA sequence: TGCGCCAGCAGCCAGGACGCCACTAACTATGGCTACACCTTC. Amino acids: CASSQDATNYGYTF.

The chain carries TRBV5-1 and TRBJ2-5; D might be TRBD1 (6 bases). With 4 bases removed from V and 5 bases from J, the gap between germline ends came to 12 bases. The CDR3 covers 13 residues. Germline V gene sequence: CDR1 SGHRS, CDR2 YFSETQ. CDR3: CASSTGSLETQYF. CDR3 DNA: TGCGCCAGCAGCACAGGGAGCCTCGAGACCCAGTACTTC.

The chain is built from TRBV11-2 and TRBJ2-5, with a possible D match to TRBD1 (6 bases). Germline V gene lookup returns CDR1 SGHAT and CDR2 FQNNGV. V lost 1 base, J lost 0 bases, and 6 bases lay in between. CDR3 length: 14 residues. CDR3 in amino acids: CASSLGDNQETQYF. DNA for the CDR3: TGTGCCAGCAGCTTAGGGGACAACCAAGAGACCCAGTACTTC.

This clonotype came up a few times. The V and J genes are TRBV25-1 and TRBJ2-5; D might be TRBD1 or TRBD2, each matching 5 bases. The CDR3 totals 14 residues. V was trimmed by 3 bases and J by 6 bases, leaving 14 bases between them. Germline-derived CDR1 and CDR2 are MGHDK and SYGVNS. CDR3 sequence (DNA): TGTGCCAGCAGTGATTTTCGGAAGGGACAGACCCAGTACTTC. Protein: CASSDFRKGQTQYF.

There are a few counts of this clonotype. The V call is TRBV7-2, the J call TRBJ2-3, with D maybe TRBD1 (5 bases). V was clipped by 5 bases and J by 4 bases, with 22 bases between them. This CDR3 comprises 17 residues. Germline lookup yields CDR1 SGHTA and CDR2 FQGNSA. DNA of the CDR3: TGTGCCAGCAGCCTGACTCGCAGCGCCGCCAGGGCAGATACGCAGTATTTT. Translated, it gives CASSLTRSAARADTQYF.

This clonotype was observed a single time. This sequence joins TRBV29-1 and TRBJ2-7; 8 bases match TRBD1. The germline V gene encodes CDR1 SQVTM and CDR2 ANQGSEA. With V trimmed by 1 base and J by 4 bases, 6 bases remained unmatched. This CDR3 is 14 amino acids long. CDR3 region: CSVEGTGRSYEQYF. CDR3 bases: TGCAGCGTTGAAGGGACAGGGAGGAGTTACGAGCAGTACTTC.

This chain joins TRBV7-8 and TRBJ1-4; 7 bases agree with TRBD1. Unmatched junction bases numbered 26, after V lost 2 bases and J lost 14 bases. The germline gives CDR1 SGHVS, CDR2 FQNEAQ. The CDR3 loop spans 19 amino acids. CDR3 DNA: TGTGCCAGCAGCTTAAAAGGTTACGGGACAGACTTTTCCGGAAAAGTTCTGTTTTTT. Translation: CASSLKGYGTDFSGKVLFF.

The chain joins TRBV20-1 to TRBJ2-1, with D possibly called TRBD1 or TRBD2 (7 bases each). The CDR3 is made up of 14 amino acids. Trimming stripped 0 bases from V and 8 bases from J, with 14 bases between. CDR1 and CDR2 from the germline V gene are DFQATT and SNEGSKA (reference sequence). The CDR3 DNA reads as TGCAGTGCTAGAGATGGGAGGGGGCATGATGAGCAGTTCTTC. This codes for CSARDGRGHDEQFF.

This clonotype was observed a few times. V gene TRBV29-1 combines with J gene TRBJ2-5; 7 positions match TRBD2. TRBJ2-7 matches the DNA end more closely, so the J call is doubtful. Per the germline V gene, CDR1 is SQVTM and CDR2 is ANQGSEA. The CDR3 consists of 12 residues. The chain's CDR3 is CSVNEGGHEQYF. CDR3 coding DNA: TGCAGCGTTAACGAGGGAGGGCACGAGCAGTACTTC.

This clonotype showed up just a few times. V and J are TRBV28 and TRBJ2-7; TRBD2 matches at 8 bases. Germline trimming cut 0 bases from V and 5 bases from J; bases unmatched to any gene: 9. The CDR3 totals 16 residues. Germline V gene data show CDR1 as MDHEN and CDR2 as SYDVKM. This CDR3 reads CASSLCGGGRIDEQYF. In nucleotides, the CDR3 is TGTGCCAGCAGTTTATGCGGAGGCGGGAGGATCGACGAGCAGTACTTC. Variable domain in full (rest from reference TRBV28 and TRBJ2-7): DVKVTQSSRYLVKRTGEKVFLECVQDMDHENMFWYRQDPGLGLRLIYFSYDVKMKEKGDIPEGYSVSREKKERFSLILESASTNQTSMYLCASSLCGGGRIDEQYFGPGTRLTVT.

This clonotype showed up just a few times. This sequence joins TRBV14 and TRBJ2-1; TRBD2 agrees at 14 bases. With V trimmed by 4 bases and J by 1 base, 9 bases remained unmatched. Germline V lookup: CDR1 SGHDN, CDR2 FVKESK. The CDR3 sequence is 19 residues long. As DNA, the CDR3 is TGTGCCAGCAGCCCGGGGACTAGCGGGAGATTAGGGTCCTACAATGAGCAGTTCTTC. Protein sequence: CASSPGTSGRLGSYNEQFF.